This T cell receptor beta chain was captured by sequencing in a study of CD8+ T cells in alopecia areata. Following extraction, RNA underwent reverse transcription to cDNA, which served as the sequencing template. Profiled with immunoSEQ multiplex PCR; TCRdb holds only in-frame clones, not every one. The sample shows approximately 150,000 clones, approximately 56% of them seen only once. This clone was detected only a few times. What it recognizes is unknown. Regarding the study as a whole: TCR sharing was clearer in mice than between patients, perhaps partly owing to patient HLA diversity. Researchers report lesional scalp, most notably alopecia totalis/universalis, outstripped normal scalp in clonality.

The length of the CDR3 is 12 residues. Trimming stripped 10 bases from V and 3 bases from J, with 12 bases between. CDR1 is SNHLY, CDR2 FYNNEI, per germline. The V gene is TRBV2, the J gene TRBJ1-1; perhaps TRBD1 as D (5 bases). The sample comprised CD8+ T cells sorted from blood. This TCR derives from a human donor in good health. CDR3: CATPAGYTEAFF. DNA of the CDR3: TGTGCCACCCCGGCAGGGTACACTGAAGCTTTCTTT.